This is a list of T cell receptor beta chains from one sample in a study of cytomegalovirus exposure and HLA in healthy donors. TCRdb keeps only in-frame clones here, not all; method: immunoSEQ multiplex PCR. This sample has 80,000 to 95,000 clones, with approximately 71% found just once. Sequencing input: PBMCs. The receptors derive from a woman aged 18-30 years in good health and CMV-seropositive. Both conserved end residues are part of each CDR3. D genes are given only for firm matches. Where a row states a size, it is once, few, many or the class of an expanded clone; other rows omit it.

d_call clone_size j_call v_call cdr3_nt cdr3_aa
- - TRBJ2-7 TRBV9 TGTGCCAGCAGCGTAGGCACAGCCTACGAGCAGTACTTC CASSVGTAYEQYF
TRBD2 once TRBJ2-1 TRBV27 TGTGCCAGCAGTTGGGGACTAGCGGGGAATGAGCAGTTCTTC CASSWGLAGNEQFF
TRBD1 - TRBJ1-2 TRBV27 TGTGCCAGCAGTACCGTCCCGGGACAGGGCTATGGCTACACCTTC CASSTVPGQGYGYTF
- - TRBJ2-1 TRBV5-4 TGTGCCAGCACCCCGCGGTCGACAGGCCAAAATGAGCAGTTCTTC CASTPRSTGQNEQFF
- - TRBJ2-3 TRBV4-1 TGCGCCAGCAGCCAAGAGTCCAGGGAAACAGATACGCAGTATTTT CASSQESRETDTQYF
- - TRBJ2-5 TRBV7-3 TGTGCCAGCAGCTCCGGGAGCGGGGAGACCCAGTACTTC CASSSGSGETQYF
- - TRBJ2-2 TRBV18 TGTGCCAGCTCACCCGTCCAGGTGGAGAACACCGGGGAGCTGTTTTTT CASSPVQVENTGELFF
TRBD1 - TRBJ2-1 TRBV19 TGTGCCAGTACCGAAACATCCGGGACAGGGAGGTTCAATGAGCAGTTCTTC CASTETSGTGRFNEQFF
- - TRBJ2-5 TRBV11-2 TGTGCCAGCAGCTTAGGCCAACTAGGACTGGCCCAGTACTTC CASSLGQLGLAQYF
TRBD2 - TRBJ2-7 TRBV6-5 TGTGCCAGCAGCATCGCGGGAGACGTGGGCGAGCAGTACTTC CASSIAGDVGEQYF
- - TRBJ1-1 TRBV28 TGTGCCAGCAGCTACACAGTGAACACTGAAGCTTTCTTT CASSYTVNTEAFF
TRBD1 - TRBJ2-7 TRBV7-6 TGTGCCAGCAGCTTAGAGGGACAGGGCTCCTACGAGCAGTACTTC CASSLEGQGSYEQYF
- - TRBJ1-1 TRBV18 TGTGCCAGCTCCCGGAGACAGGCTGAGGGCACTGAAGCTTTCTTT CASSRRQAEGTEAFF
TRBD1 - TRBJ2-4 TRBV11-2 TGTGCCAGCAGCTCGGGACAGGGGGCAAACATTCAGTACTTC CASSSGQGANIQYF
TRBD1 - TRBJ1-2 TRBV7-9 TGTGCCAGCAGCGTATGGACAGGGGGTTTTGGCTACACCTTC CASSVWTGGFGYTF
- - TRBJ1-2 TRBV5-1 TGCGCCAGCAGCTTGGCCGCTGACAGCCCCTATGGCTACACCTTC CASSLAADSPYGYTF
- once TRBJ1-1 TRBV7-2 TGTGCCAGCAGCTTACTCGGGAGCATGAACACTGAAGCTTTCTTT CASSLLGSMNTEAFF
TRBD2 - TRBJ2-5 TRBV9 TGTGCCAGCAGCATAGCGGGAAGAAGGGAGACCCAGTACTTC CASSIAGRRETQYF
- - TRBJ2-6 TRBV7-3 TGTGCCAGCAGCCGAGACAGGATTGACTCTGGGGCCAACGTCCTGACTTTC CASSRDRIDSGANVLTF
- once TRBJ1-4 TRBV5-5 TGTGCCAGCACGAAAGATCTAAATGAAAAACTGTTTTTT CASTKDLNEKLFF
- - TRBJ2-3 TRBV27 TGTGCCAGCACCAGACCCGGGAGAGCAGATACGCAGTATTTT CASTRPGRADTQYF
TRBD1 - TRBJ1-1 TRBV5-1 TGCGCCAGCAGCGCCCAGACAGGGATAAGTAACACTGAAGCTTTCTTT CASSAQTGISNTEAFF
TRBD2 - TRBJ2-7 TRBV27 TGTGCCAGCAGTTCGACCTTGGGACTAGCGAGCGAGCAGTACTTC CASSSTLGLASEQYF
TRBD1 - TRBJ2-7 TRBV7-9 TGTGCCAGCAGCTCTCGGACAGGGGGCTCCATCTACGAGCAGTACTTC CASSSRTGGSIYEQYF
- - TRBJ2-7 TRBV27 TGTGCCAGCCAATTAGGGGGACGGCGTCCCCACGAGCAGTACTTC CASQLGGRRPHEQYF
TRBD2 - TRBJ2-7 TRBV5-1 TGCGCCAGCAGCGGGGGGCATATCGGGACTAGCGGCTCCTACGAGCAGTACTTC CASSGGHIGTSGSYEQYF
TRBD1 - TRBJ1-5 TRBV5-6 TGTGCCAGCAGCCAGGGACAGCTACGAATTAGCAATCAGCCCCAGCATTTT CASSQGQLRISNQPQHF
TRBD1 - TRBJ1-2 TRBV4-3 TGCGCCAGCAGCCAAGAGAAGGGACAGCCTAACTATGGCTACACCTTC CASSQEKGQPNYGYTF
- - TRBJ2-3 TRBV27 TGTGCCAGCAGTTCCGTCGCGGGTTATACCCCCACAGATACGCAGTATTTT CASSSVAGYTPTDTQYF
- - TRBJ1-1 TRBV10-3 TGTGCCATCAGTGATACAATGAACACTGAAGCTTTCTTT CAISDTMNTEAFF
- - TRBJ1-6 TRBV21-1 TGTGCCAGCAGCGAAAAAGGAGGGGGGGAGCCCCTCCACTTT CASSEKGGGEPLHF
- - TRBJ2-3 TRBV5-4 TGTGCCAGCAGCCCCGGGCTAGCCGTTTTCACAGATACGCAGTATTTT CASSPGLAVFTDTQYF
- - TRBJ2-3 TRBV7-2 TGTGCCAGCAGCTTAAAGGCGGCGGTTAGCACAGATACGCAGTATTTT CASSLKAAVSTDTQYF
TRBD2 - TRBJ2-1 TRBV6-1 TGTGCCAGCAGTGAAGCGGAGGTAGCGGGGGGGTACAATGAGCAGTTCTTC CASSEAEVAGGYNEQFF
TRBD2 - TRBJ2-3 TRBV4-3 TGCGCCAGCAGCCAAGAAGTCGCGGGAGGTGCAGATACGCAGTATTTT CASSQEVAGGADTQYF
- once TRBJ1-1 TRBV9 TGTGCCAGCAGCGTATACGGGGGGGTTTTGGGGGACACTGAAGCTTTCTTT CASSVYGGVLGDTEAFF
TRBD2 - TRBJ2-1 TRBV20-1 TGCAGTGCTGGGGGGACTAGTGAGCAGTTCTTC CSAGGTSEQFF
- - TRBJ2-3 TRBV6-6 TGTGCCAGCGCCTACCCCAGCGGCACAGATACGCAGTATTTT CASAYPSGTDTQYF
- - TRBJ1-1 TRBV19 TGTGCCAGTATCATCGGGACACCTCACACTGAAGCTTTCTTT CASIIGTPHTEAFF
- - TRBJ1-1 TRBV5-8 TGTGCCAGCAGCTTGGCTGTGAACACTGAAGCTTTCTTT CASSLAVNTEAFF
- - TRBJ2-4 TRBV28 TGTGCCACCTCGCGGGGAGGCGGAGGTCTAGCCAAAAACATTCAGTACTTC CATSRGGGGLAKNIQYF
- - TRBJ1-2 TRBV6-1 TGTGCCAGCAGTGCGACCAGGGAAAGGGACTATGGCTACACCTTC CASSATRERDYGYTF
- - TRBJ1-4 TRBV28 TGTGCCAGCAGTTTACGGGGAGCCGGCCCTGAAAAACTGTTTTTT CASSLRGAGPEKLFF
TRBD1 - TRBJ1-2 TRBV15 TGTGCCACCAGCGTGGGGGGGACAGGGGATGTTTTTGGCTACACCTTC CATSVGGTGDVFGYTF
TRBD1 few TRBJ1-2 TRBV5-1 TGCGCCAGCAGCCCCGCAGGGACAGGGGGCGGCTACACCTTC CASSPAGTGGGYTF
TRBD2 - TRBJ2-5 TRBV28 TGTGCCAGCAGTTCGAAGCGGGAGGAGGAGACCCAGTACTTC CASSSKREEETQYF
- - TRBJ1-6 TRBV14 TGTGCCAGCAGCCTCCTAGGGCAGGGAAATTCACCCCTCCACTTT CASSLLGQGNSPLHF
- - TRBJ1-1 TRBV18 TGTGCCAGCTCAACGACAGGGAACACTGAAGCTTTCTTT CASSTTGNTEAFF
- few TRBJ2-2 TRBV25-1 TGTGCCAGCAGCGGCACTACCTCCGGGGAGCTGTTTTTT CASSGTTSGELFF
- - TRBJ1-5 TRBV11-2 TGTGCCAGCAGCCTCAGGGAAGATCAGCCCCAGCATTTT CASSLREDQPQHF
- - TRBJ2-7 TRBV9 TGTGCCAGCAGCCCGGGGAGAAGGAACGAGCAGTACTTC CASSPGRRNEQYF
TRBD1 once TRBJ1-5 TRBV18 TGTGCCAGCTCACCAGGGTTGACAGGGGGGAGCAATCAGCCCCAGCATTTT CASSPGLTGGSNQPQHF
- few TRBJ2-7 TRBV18 TGTGCCAGCTCACCCGAGTCCTACGAGCAGTACTTC CASSPESYEQYF
TRBD2 - TRBJ2-3 TRBV28 TGTGCCAGCAGTCCAACCAGACTAGCGGGCTACACAGATACGCAGTATTTT CASSPTRLAGYTDTQYF
- - TRBJ1-1 TRBV19 TGTGCCAGTAGTATGGGCGTAGGCACTGAAGCTTTCTTT CASSMGVGTEAFF
TRBD2 - TRBJ2-5 TRBV7-8 TGTGCCAGCAGCTTAGGACTAGCGGGGGGCCTGTGGGAGACCCAGTACTTC CASSLGLAGGLWETQYF
- - TRBJ2-2 TRBV9 TGTGCCAGCAGCGTATCCCCCTCGGGGGTTCCCGGGGAGCTGTTTTTT CASSVSPSGVPGELFF
TRBD2 - TRBJ2-3 TRBV12-5 TGTGCTAGTGGTCCTCGGACTAGTAGGCAGGCAGATACGCAGTATTTT CASGPRTSRQADTQYF